This T cell receptor beta chain was sequenced during a study of shared clonotypes between healthy human individuals. Study findings and constraints: Among donors, sharing of clonotypes was expected to be affected by sequencing depth.

Trimming took 8 bases from V and 4 from J, leaving 14 bases between them. Per the germline V gene, CDR1 is MDHEN and CDR2 is SYDVKM. This CDR3 is 14 amino acids long. Subsets obtained from CD4+ cells comprised CD45RA+ naive and CD45RA-negative memory cells. Comments on this clone: Its antigen is as yet unknown.

Genomic DNA per cell subset filled all wells of several immunoSEQ plates. Sorted subsets were amplified in replicate PCRs using 200 ng DNA, about 30,000 T cell genomes. The data were produced by immunoSEQ multiplex PCR, yet TCRdb's version contains in-frame clones alone and is incomplete. The sample gives approximately 2.1 million clones, just over 90% of which show up once; around 0.4% is in the top ten. This clonotype originated in a young man in good health. Some clones in this sample may be carry-over from other donors' samples. This chain joins TRBV28 and TRBJ2-2; D may be TRBD2 (5 bases). The sample taken for sequencing was naive CD4+ T cells from PBMCs. The subset was: CD45RA+ positively selected. The CDR3, as DNA: TGTGCCAGCCTATCGGGGTTGAGCACCGGGGAGCTGTTTTTT. It codes for CASLSGLSTGELFF.